This section outlines one T cell receptor beta chain sequence together with its context. The record originates from a study of STAT5B mutations in CD4+ large granular lymphocyte leukemia. The CDR3 has 15 amino acids. Trimming removed 4 bases at V and 7 bases at J, with 14 bases between. Germline values: CDR1 ENHRY, CDR2 SYGVKD. Libraries were prepared by immunoSEQ multiplex PCR; TCRdb keeps only in-frame clonotypes and omits some of them. This sample has about 35,000 clones, with roughly two thirds found just once. The TCR comes from a human donor in good health. The rearrangement joins TRBV10-3 to TRBJ1-6; D might be TRBD1 (6 bases). Sequenced input: CD4+ T cells from blood buffy coats. The CDR3 loop reads CAISASQGYNSPLHF. CDR3 DNA sequence: TGTGCCATCAGTGCATCCCAGGGGTACAATTCACCCCTCCACTTT.